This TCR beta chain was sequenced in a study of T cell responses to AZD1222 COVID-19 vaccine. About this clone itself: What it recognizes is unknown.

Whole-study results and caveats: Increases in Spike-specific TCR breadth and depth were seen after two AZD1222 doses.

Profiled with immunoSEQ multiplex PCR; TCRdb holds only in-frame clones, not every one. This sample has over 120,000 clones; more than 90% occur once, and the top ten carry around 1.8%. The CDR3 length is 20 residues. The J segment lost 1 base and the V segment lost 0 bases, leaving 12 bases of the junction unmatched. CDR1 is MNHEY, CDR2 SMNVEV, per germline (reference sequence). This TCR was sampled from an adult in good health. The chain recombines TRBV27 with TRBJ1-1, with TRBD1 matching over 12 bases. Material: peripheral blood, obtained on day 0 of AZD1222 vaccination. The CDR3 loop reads CASSLSGGQGAVLANTEAFF. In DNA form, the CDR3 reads TGTGCCAGCAGTTTATCGGGGGGACAGGGGGCGGTCTTGGCGAACACTGAAGCTTTCTTT.